This T cell receptor beta chain appears in the sequencing data of a study of T cell responses to AZD1222 COVID-19 vaccine. Study findings and constraints: Within unmutated variant regions lay the reported targets of nearly half of spike-specific TCRs.

Of note for this clone: Its cognate antigen is unknown.

CDR3 size: 16 residues. CDR1 and CDR2 from the germline V gene are MDHEN and SYDVKM. Trimming left V 2 bases short and J 3 bases short, with 17 bases between. Profiling relied on immunoSEQ multiplex PCR, and the TCRdb table lists in-frame clones only, not all of them. The sample holds about 120,000 clones; about 91% are singletons and the top ten take 1.6%. The genes are TRBV28 and TRBJ2-7, with a possible D match to TRBD1 (6 bases). The receptor was derived from an adult who received the AZD1222 COVID-19 vaccine. Sequences were derived from peripheral blood, sampled 28 days after the second AZD1222 dose. The CDR3 DNA sequence: TGTGCCAGCAGTTTAAGGGGGTATTACAGGAGCTACGAGCAGTACTTC. It codes for CASSLRGYYRSYEQYF.